This T cell receptor beta chain derives from a study of T cell repertoires in cytomegalovirus infection (dated by TCRdb to the late 2010s). Looking at the study overall: Because public TCR beta signatures pointed to carriage of CMV infection together with the matching HLA type, the HLA type of each donor mattered for the analysis.

What the authors observed across the whole study: The ex vivo response was dominated by HLA-C-restricted CMV-specific TCR beta clonotypes, which also provided the single most frequent clonotype in two of eight donors. In both this cohort and an independent cohort of more than 350 donors, the cumulative frequency of public TCR beta family members distinguished carriers of CMV infection plus the relevant HLA type.

Sequencing was performed on an Illumina HiSeq 1500. Through fastp at Q25 and MiXCR, TCRdb rebuilt clones from the public reads, retaining in-frame beta chains. One record per CDR3 amino acid sequence lists the most common genes and DNA. The sample contains about 360,000 distinct CDR3 sequences, roughly 18% of them found a single time. Approximately 10% of the sample comes from the top ten. CDR1 and CDR2 are read off the germline V gene (reference sequence) as SEHNR and FQNEAQ. The CDR3, cysteine through phenylalanine, is 13 amino acids long. The only DNA kept is the CDR3, 39 bases in frame from the first base. Relative to germline, V is 4 bases shorter and J is 9 bases shorter, with 12 bases between their ends. This clonotype showed up many times. Which antigen it targets is not known. There are no base qualities to consult, and no much larger clone falls within one base.

The sequenced sample was PBMCs. This sequence originates from a human donor in good health (CMV status not recorded). Some clones in this sample may be carry-over from other donors' samples. The chain uses TRBV7-9 and TRBJ2-2, and the D gene may be TRBD2, 5 bases matching. The base sequence is TGTGCCAGCAGCTCGATCGGGGTCCGGGAGCTGTTTTTT. This codes for CASSSIGVRELFF.